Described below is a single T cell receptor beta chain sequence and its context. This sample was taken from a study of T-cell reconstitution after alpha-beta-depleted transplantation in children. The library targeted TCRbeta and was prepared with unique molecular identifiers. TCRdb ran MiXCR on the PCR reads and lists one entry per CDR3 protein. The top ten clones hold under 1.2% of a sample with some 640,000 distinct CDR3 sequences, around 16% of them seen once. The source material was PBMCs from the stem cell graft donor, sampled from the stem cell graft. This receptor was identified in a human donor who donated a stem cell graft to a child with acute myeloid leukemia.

In nucleotides, the CDR3 is TGTGCCAGCAGCCCCCGGGTTCTCAATCAGCCCCAGCATTTT. It codes for CASSPRVLNQPQHF. The rearrangement joins TRBV16 to TRBJ1-5; D ambiguous. This CDR3 has 14 residues. Germline lookup yields CDR1 KGHSY and CDR2 FQNENV. V shed 4 bases and J shed 3 bases, with 10 bases lying between them.